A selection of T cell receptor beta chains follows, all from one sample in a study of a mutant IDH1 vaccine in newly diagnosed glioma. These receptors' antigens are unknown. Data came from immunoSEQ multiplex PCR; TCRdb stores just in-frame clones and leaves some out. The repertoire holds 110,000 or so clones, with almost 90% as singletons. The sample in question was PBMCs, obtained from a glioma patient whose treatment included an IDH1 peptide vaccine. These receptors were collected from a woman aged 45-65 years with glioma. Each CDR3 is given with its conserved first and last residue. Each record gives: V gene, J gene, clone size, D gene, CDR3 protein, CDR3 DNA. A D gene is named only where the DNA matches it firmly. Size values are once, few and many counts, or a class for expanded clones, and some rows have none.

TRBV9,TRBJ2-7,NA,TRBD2,CASSQGLDSSYEQYF,TGTGCCAGCAGCCAGGGACTAGATAGCTCCTACGAGCAGTACTTC
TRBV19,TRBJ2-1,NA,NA,CASSITKSSYNEQFF,TGTGCCAGTAGTATAACAAAGAGCTCCTACAATGAGCAGTTCTTC
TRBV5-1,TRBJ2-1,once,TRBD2,CASSLGGRADNEQFF,TGCGCCAGCAGCTTGGGCGGGAGGGCGGACAATGAGCAGTTCTTC
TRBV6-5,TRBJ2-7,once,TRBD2,CASSGFGGRVYEQYF,TGTGCCAGCAGTGGATTTGGCGGGAGGGTCTACGAGCAGTACTTC
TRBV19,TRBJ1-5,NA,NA,CASRPGQLHQPQHF,TGTGCCAGTAGACCGGGGCAGCTCCATCAGCCCCAGCATTTT
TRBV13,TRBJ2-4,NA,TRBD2,CASSLGPSGSDIQYF,TGTGCCAGCAGCTTAGGCCCTAGCGGGAGTGACATTCAGTACTTC
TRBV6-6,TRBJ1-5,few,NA,CASSSVVGAQPQHF,TGTGCCAGCAGTTCTGTTGTTGGGGCTCAGCCCCAGCATTTT
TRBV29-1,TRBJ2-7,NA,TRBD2,CSVAWGGEQYF,TGCAGCGTTGCATGGGGGGGCGAGCAGTACTTC
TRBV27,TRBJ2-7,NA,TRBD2,CASSLTLAGVYEQYF,TGTGCCAGCAGTTTAACCCTAGCGGGAGTGTACGAGCAGTACTTC
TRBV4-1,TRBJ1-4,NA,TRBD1,CASSPGTGSEKLFF,TGCGCCAGCAGCCCGGGGACAGGGTCTGAAAAACTGTTTTTT
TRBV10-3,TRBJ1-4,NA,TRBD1,CAISRTGEVDEKLFF,TGTGCCATCAGCAGAACAGGGGAGGTGGATGAAAAACTGTTTTTT
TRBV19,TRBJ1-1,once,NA,CASSIEGVKTEAFF,TGTGCCAGTAGTATAGAGGGAGTGAAGACTGAAGCTTTCTTT
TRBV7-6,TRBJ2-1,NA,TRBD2,CASSLAAASGYNEQFF,TGTGCCAGCAGCTTAGCGGCGGCTAGCGGATACAATGAGCAGTTCTTC
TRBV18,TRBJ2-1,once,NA,CASSPARREQFF,TGTGCCAGCTCACCAGCGAGGAGGGAGCAGTTCTTC
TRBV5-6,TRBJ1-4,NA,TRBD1,CASSLRGGVRNEKLFF,TGTGCCAGCAGCCTGAGAGGGGGCGTAAGGAATGAAAAACTGTTTTTT
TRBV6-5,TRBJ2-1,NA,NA,CATRQEGMIDEQFF,TGTGCCACCCGCCAGGAGGGCATGATCGATGAGCAGTTCTTC
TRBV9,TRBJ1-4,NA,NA,CASSVGGSTNEKLFF,TGTGCCAGCAGCGTAGGGGGATCTACTAATGAAAAACTGTTTTTT
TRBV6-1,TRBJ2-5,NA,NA,CASSPMGPRETQYF,TGTGCCAGCAGCCCTATGGGCCCTAGGGAGACCCAGTACTTC
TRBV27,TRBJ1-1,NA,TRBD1,CASSLSGTVGTEAFF,TGTGCCAGCAGTTTATCTGGGACAGTCGGCACTGAAGCTTTCTTT
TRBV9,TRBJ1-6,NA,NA,CASSVDGQSSYNSPLHF,TGTGCCAGCAGCGTAGACGGTCAGAGCTCCTATAATTCACCCCTCCACTTT
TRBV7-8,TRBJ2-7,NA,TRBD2,CASSLQRDSYEQYF,TGTGCCAGCAGCTTACAGCGGGATTCGTACGAGCAGTACTTC
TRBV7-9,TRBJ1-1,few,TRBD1,CASSLAAGGTEAFF,TGTGCCAGCAGCTTAGCGGCAGGGGGCACTGAAGCTTTCTTT
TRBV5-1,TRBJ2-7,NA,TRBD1,CASSVRDRRSLSYYEQYF,TGCGCCAGCAGCGTCCGGGACAGGAGGTCCCTGTCTTATTACGAGCAGTACTTC
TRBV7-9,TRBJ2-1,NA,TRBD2,CASSFGRTTPGLARGEQFF,TGTGCCAGCAGCTTTGGTCGAACTACCCCGGGACTAGCGAGAGGTGAGCAGTTCTTC
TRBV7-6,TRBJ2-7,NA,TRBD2,CASSLGLAGGPYEQYF,TGTGCCAGCAGCTTAGGGCTAGCGGGAGGACCCTACGAGCAGTACTTC
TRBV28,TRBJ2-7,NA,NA,CASSLMGDTYEQYF,TGTGCCAGCAGTTTAATGGGGGACACCTACGAGCAGTACTTC
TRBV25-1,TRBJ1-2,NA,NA,CASSDPRESSSGYTF,TGTGCCAGCAGTGATCCTAGGGAAAGCTCCTCCGGCTACACCTTC
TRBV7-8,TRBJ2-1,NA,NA,CASSTLGWGEFF,TGTGCCAGCAGCACACTGGGATGGGGGGAGTTCTTC
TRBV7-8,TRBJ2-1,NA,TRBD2,CASSASGAPNEQFF,TGTGCCAGCAGCGCTAGCGGGGCCCCCAATGAGCAGTTCTTC
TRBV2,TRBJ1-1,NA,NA,CASSEDGNTEAFF,TGTGCCAGCAGTGAAGACGGAAACACTGAAGCTTTCTTT
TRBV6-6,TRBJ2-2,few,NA,CASTHVAATGELFF,TGTGCCAGCACTCACGTGGCGGCGACCGGGGAGCTGTTTTTT
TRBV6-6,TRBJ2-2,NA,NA,CASSYQAANTGELFF,TGTGCCAGCAGTTACCAGGCAGCCAACACCGGGGAGCTGTTTTTT
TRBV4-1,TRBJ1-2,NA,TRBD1,CASSQARGLGYTF,TGCGCCAGCAGCCAAGCCAGGGGGCTCGGCTACACCTTC
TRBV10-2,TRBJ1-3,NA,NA,CAISESMDTIYF,TGTGCCATCAGTGAGTCTATGGACACCATATATTTT
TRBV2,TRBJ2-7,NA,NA,CASWETESSYEQYF,TGTGCCAGCTGGGAAACGGAAAGCTCCTACGAGCAGTACTTC
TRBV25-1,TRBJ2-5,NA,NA,CASNPRGSPQETQYF,TGTGCCAGCAACCCCCGGGGGTCTCCTCAAGAGACCCAGTACTTC
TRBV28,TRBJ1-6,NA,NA,CASSLGQSNSPLHF,TGTGCCAGCAGTTTAGGACAGTCAAATTCACCCCTCCACTTT